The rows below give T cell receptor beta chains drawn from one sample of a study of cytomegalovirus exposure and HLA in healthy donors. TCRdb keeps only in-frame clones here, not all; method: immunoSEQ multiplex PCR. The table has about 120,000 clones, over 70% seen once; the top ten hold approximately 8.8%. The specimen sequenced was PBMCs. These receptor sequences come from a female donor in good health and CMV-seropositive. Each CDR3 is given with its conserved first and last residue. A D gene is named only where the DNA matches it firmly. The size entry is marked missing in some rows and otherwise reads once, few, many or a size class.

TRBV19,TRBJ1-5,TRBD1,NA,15,TGTGCCAGTAACCGACAGGGTGTTAGCAATCAGCCCCAGCATTTT,CASNRQGVSNQPQHF
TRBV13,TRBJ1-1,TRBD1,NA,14,TGTGCCAGCAGCTTGGACAGGGGGGGGACTGAAGCTTTCTTT,CASSLDRGGTEAFF
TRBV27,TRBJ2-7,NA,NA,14,TGTGCCAGCAGTTATGCGGGAACAGACTACGAGCAGTACTTC,CASSYAGTDYEQYF
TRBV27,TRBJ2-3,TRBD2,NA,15,TGTGCCAGCAGGGGATTCGGGGGGATGACAGATACGCAGTATTTT,CASRGFGGMTDTQYF
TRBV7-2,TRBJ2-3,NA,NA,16,TGTGCCAGCAGCGCGATGGGCTCCCTGGGAGCAGATACGCAGTATTTT,CASSAMGSLGADTQYF
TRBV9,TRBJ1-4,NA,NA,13,TGTGCCAGCAGCGCGGACACGGGTGAAAAACTGTTTTTT,CASSADTGEKLFF
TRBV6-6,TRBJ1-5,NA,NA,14,TGTGCCAGCAGGCTGGGTTCGGGGGATCAGCCCCAGCATTTT,CASRLGSGDQPQHF
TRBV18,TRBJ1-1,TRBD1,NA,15,TGTGCCAGCTCACAAATGGGACAGGATAACACTGAAGCTTTCTTT,CASSQMGQDNTEAFF
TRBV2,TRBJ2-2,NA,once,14,TGTGCCAGCAGTGTAAGGAGGAACACCGGGGAGCTGTTTTTT,CASSVRRNTGELFF
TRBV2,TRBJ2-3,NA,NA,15,TGTGCCAGCGCTCGCACCGGGTCCGCTCTGGATACGCAGTATTTT,CASARTGSALDTQYF
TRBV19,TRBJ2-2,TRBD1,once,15,TGTGCCAGTAGTACTCCTAGGGACAGCCCCGGGGAGCTGTTTTTT,CASSTPRDSPGELFF
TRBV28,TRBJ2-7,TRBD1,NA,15,TGTGCCAGCAGTTTTAGAGACAGGGGTTGGTACGAGCAGTACTTC,CASSFRDRGWYEQYF
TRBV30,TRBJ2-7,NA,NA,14,TGTGCCTGGAGTAAATATACAGGTACCTACGAGCAGTACTTC,CAWSKYTGTYEQYF
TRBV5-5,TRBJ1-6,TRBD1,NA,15,TGTGCCAGCAGCTTGGCCCGGGACAGGGTTTCACCCCTCCACTTT,CASSLARDRVSPLHF
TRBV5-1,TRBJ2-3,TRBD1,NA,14,TGCGCCAGCAGCTCCGGGACAGGGGGGCATACGCAGTATTTT,CASSSGTGGHTQYF
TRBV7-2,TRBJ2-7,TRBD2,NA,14,TGTGCCAGCAGCTTCGGCGGGAGCTCCTACGAGCAGTACTTC,CASSFGGSSYEQYF
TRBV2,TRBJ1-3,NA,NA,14,TGTGCCAGCACCGAACAGGGCTTAGGAAACACCATATATTTT,CASTEQGLGNTIYF
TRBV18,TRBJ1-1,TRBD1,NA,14,TGTGCCAGCTCCCAAAACAGGGGGAACACTGAAGCTTTCTTT,CASSQNRGNTEAFF
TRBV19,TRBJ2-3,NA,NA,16,TGTGCCAGTAGTAAAAGGGCAGGGGTCCAGCCAGATACGCAGTATTTT,CASSKRAGVQPDTQYF
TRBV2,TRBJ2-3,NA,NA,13,TGTGCCAGCAGTGAAGCCCCTAGGGGTACGCAGTATTTT,CASSEAPRGTQYF
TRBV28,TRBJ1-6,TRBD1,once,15,TGTGCCAGCAGTGTACCCCGGGACAGTAATTCACCCCTCCACTTT,CASSVPRDSNSPLHF
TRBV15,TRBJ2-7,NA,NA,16,TGTGCCACCAGCGCTCCCCTTACATGGTACTCCTACGAGCAGTACTTC,CATSAPLTWYSYEQYF
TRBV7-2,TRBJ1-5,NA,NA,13,TGTGCCAGCAGCTCGTCTCCCAATCAGCCCCAGCATTTT,CASSSSPNQPQHF
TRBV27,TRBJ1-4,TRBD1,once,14,TGTGCCAGCAGCCCCCGACAGGGGCGGCAAAAACTGTTTTTT,CASSPRQGRQKLFF
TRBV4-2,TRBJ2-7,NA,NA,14,TGTGCCAGCAGCCAAGATCGGGTTATTTACGAGCAGTACTTC,CASSQDRVIYEQYF
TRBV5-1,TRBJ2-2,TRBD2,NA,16,TGCGCCAGCAGCTCATGGGGGGGGTCGGACACCGGGGAGCTGTTTTTT,CASSSWGGSDTGELFF
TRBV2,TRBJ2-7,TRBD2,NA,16,TGTGCCAGCATCTTCACAGGGGCTAGCGGGGGGTTCGAGCAGTACTTC,CASIFTGASGGFEQYF
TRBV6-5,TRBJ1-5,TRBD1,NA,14,TGTGCCAGCAGTTGGACAGGGGGCGGTCAGCCCCAGCATTTT,CASSWTGGGQPQHF
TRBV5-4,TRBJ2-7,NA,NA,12,TGTGCCAGCAGCCTCGACAACTACGAGCAGTACTTC,CASSLDNYEQYF
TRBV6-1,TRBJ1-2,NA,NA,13,TGTGCCAGCAGTGCGGGAACACTTTATGGCTACACCTTC,CASSAGTLYGYTF
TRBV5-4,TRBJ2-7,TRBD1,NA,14,TGTGCCAGCAGTCCTGGACAGGGGGCGTACGAGCAGTACTTC,CASSPGQGAYEQYF
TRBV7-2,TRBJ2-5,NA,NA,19,TGTGCCAGCAGCTTATTTTTCTCTCGACCGGCGGGGAAAGGGGAGACCCAGTACTTC,CASSLFFSRPAGKGETQYF
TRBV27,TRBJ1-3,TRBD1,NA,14,TGTGCCAGCAGTTTACATGGGACAGACAACACCATATATTTT,CASSLHGTDNTIYF
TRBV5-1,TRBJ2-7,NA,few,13,TGCGCCAGCCGCCCCTCTAGCTCCTACGAGCAGTACTTC,CASRPSSSYEQYF
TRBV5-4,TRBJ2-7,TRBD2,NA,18,TGTGCCAGCAGCTTGGGGAGTAGCGGGGGGTCAAGCTCCTACGAGCAGTACTTC,CASSLGSSGGSSSYEQYF
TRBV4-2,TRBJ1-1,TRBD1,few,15,TGTGCCAGCAGCCAAGCCGACAGGGTAGTCACTGAAGCTTTCTTT,CASSQADRVVTEAFF
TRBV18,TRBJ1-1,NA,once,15,TGTGCCAGCTCAGGGGCCACCCCTGGGAACACTGAAGCTTTCTTT,CASSGATPGNTEAFF
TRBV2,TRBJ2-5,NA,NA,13,TGTGCCAGCAGTCGGACCTCAGGAGGGACCCAGTACTTC,CASSRTSGGTQYF
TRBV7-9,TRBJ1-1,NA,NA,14,TGTGCCAGCAGCTTAGTATTTGGGCACACTGAAGCTTTCTTT,CASSLVFGHTEAFF
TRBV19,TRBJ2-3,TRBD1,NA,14,TGTGCCAGTAGTAGGACAGGGACCCCAGATACGCAGTATTTT,CASSRTGTPDTQYF
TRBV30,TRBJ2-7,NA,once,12,TGTGCCTGGAACAGCGACAGTCTTATTCAGTACTTC,CAWNSDSLIQYF
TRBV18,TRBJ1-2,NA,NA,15,TGTGCCAGCTCACCACCCTCCAGAAACCAGGGAGGCTACACCTTC,CASSPPSRNQGGYTF